This paragraph reports one T cell receptor (beta chain). Assignment of participants to cohorts was predicated upon participant-reported clinical history. For recovered donors of Cohort 3, there were two negative PCRs, clearance, or symptom resolution. Methods used by the authors: Counts of nucleated cells, estimated from reference gene primer amplification, were obtained. Profiled with immunoSEQ multiplex PCR; TCRdb holds only in-frame clones, not every one. D and trimming come from the DNA, and the V and J calls and clone size come from that table. The repertoire holds 350,000 or so clones, roughly 90% seen once, with around 20% in the top ten. V was cut by 4 bases and J by 4 bases, with 20 bases left in between. CDR3 length: 17 amino acids. Germline assignment: CDR1 SEHNR and CDR2 FQNEAQ (reference sequence). This sample is drawn from a study of blood T cell repertoires in COVID-19. As for the study in general: COVID-19 samples, acute and convalescent, were from the United States, Italy and Spain.

The TCR comes from a woman younger than 45 who had recovered from COVID-19. V is TRBV7-9 and J is TRBJ1-5, with D possibly being TRBD1 (5 bases). Sequenced sample: PBMCs or T cells enriched from blood (not recorded which). The CDR3 is CASSSEGRTSLNQPQHF. CDR3 sequence (DNA): TGTGCCAGCAGCTCGGAGGGTAGGACATCTTTAAATCAGCCCCAGCATTTT. The entire variable domain, with the rest obtained from reference TRBV7-9 and TRBJ1-5, is as follows: DTGVSQNPRHKITKRGQNVTFRCDPISEHNRLYWYRQTLGQGPEFLTYFQNEAQLEKSRLLSDRFSAERPKGSFSTLEIQRTEQGDSAMYLCASSSEGRTSLNQPQHFGDGTRLSIL.